This TCR beta chain originates from a study of early T cells in non-severe SARS-CoV-2 infection. The germline CDR1 and CDR2 sequences are MNHEY and SMNVEV (reference sequence). V shed 3 bases, J shed 7 bases, and the junction held 13 bases outside the gene matches. The CDR3 consists of 16 residues. TCRdb re-analysed the 5' RACE reads in MiXCR, keeping a single row per CDR3 protein. Of around 47,000 distinct CDR3 sequences listed, roughly 11% were seen once; the top ten hold around a fifth. Sequenced material: whole blood. This sequence originates from an adult who was a healthcare worker with PCR-confirmed SARS-CoV-2 infection or an uninfected control (not recorded which). The chain links TRBV27 to TRBJ2-3; 7 bases map to TRBD1. CDR3 sequence (DNA): TGTGCCAGCAGTTTGTCCCCGGAGAGGGGGCGAAATACGCAGTATTTT. Translated, it gives CASSLSPERGRNTQYF.